One and the same sample provided the 30 T cell receptor beta chains below, sequenced in a study of identical twins. A single record per CDR3 protein comes from TCRdb applying MiXCR to the 5' RACE reads. The sample consists of about 530,000 distinct CDR3 sequences, 20% to 25% of them appearing once. A further study also used this sample, focusing on yellow fever vaccine responses in identical twins.

The sample taken for sequencing was CD4+ T cells sorted from blood. The receptors were sampled from a woman between 18 and 30 years old in good health.

The chain recombines TRBV18 with TRBJ1-5; D is unclear. This CDR3 region has 14 residues. V shed 3 bases and J shed 5 bases, with 11 bases lying between them. Looked up from germline, CDR1 is KGHSH and CDR2 is LQKENI. For the CDR3, the DNA is TGTGCCAGCTCACCGAACCCCATAGATCAGCCCCAGCATTTT. Its protein is CASSPNPIDQPQHF.

The chain couples TRBV7-2 to TRBJ2-3; 7 positions agree with TRBD2. The CDR3 spans 14 residues. Germline values: CDR1 SGHTA, CDR2 FQGNSA. Trimming removed 1 base from V and 5 bases from J; junction bases left unmatched: 3. The CDR3 DNA sequence: TGTGCCAGCAGCTTAGTCGCGGGAGAAGATACGCAGTATTTT. Translated, it gives CASSLVAGEDTQYF.

This clonotype was counted ten times or more. V gene TRBV5-1 combines with J gene TRBJ2-1, with D perhaps matching TRBD2 (5 bases). Germline V lookup: CDR1 SGHRS, CDR2 YFSETQ. Trimming stripped 3 bases from V and 2 bases from J, with 18 bases between. There are 17 residues in the CDR3. The CDR3 DNA reads as TGCGCCAGCAGCTCCCGCACGGCGGGTCGAACCTACAATGAGCAGTTCTTC. It codes for CASSSRTAGRTYNEQFF.

This clonotype occurred a few times. The chain carries TRBV6-1 and TRBJ2-2; 7 nucleotides line up with TRBD1. The V and J ends lost 4 bases and 8 bases, in that order; junction bases with no gene match: 7. This CDR3 contains 14 residues. Germline loops: CDR1 MNHNS, CDR2 SASEGT. The DNA for the CDR3 is TGTGCCAGCAGTGCCCACAGGGGTGCGGGGGAGCTGTTTTTT. Its translation: CASSAHRGAGELFF.

The V and J genes are TRBV7-6 and TRBJ1-1; D is possibly TRBD1 (5 bases). CDR1 is SGHVS, CDR2 FNYEAQ, per germline. The V end was cut by 0 bases, the J end by 0 bases, with 14 bases between. There are 17 residues in the CDR3. The CDR3 loop reads CASSLAGTAVMNTEAFF. CDR3 nucleotide sequence: TGTGCCAGCAGCTTAGCCGGGACCGCAGTTATGAACACTGAAGCTTTCTTT.

This rearrangement joins TRBV9 to TRBJ1-3; unclear D gene. Trimming pared 3 bases from V and 1 base from J, leaving 8 bases between. The germline V gene has CDR1 SGDLS and CDR2 YYNGEE. There are 14 residues in the CDR3. CDR3 in amino acids: CASSGPGSGNTIYF. The CDR3 DNA reads as TGTGCCAGCAGCGGACCTGGGTCTGGAAACACCATATATTTT.

This clonotype showed up just a few times. The chain recombines TRBV5-1 with TRBJ2-3; 13 bases match TRBD2. The V segment lost 3 bases and the J segment 2 bases; nucleotides outside the gene matches: 6. CDR3 length equals 17 residues. Per the germline V gene, CDR1 is SGHRS and CDR2 is YFSETQ. The CDR3 DNA follows: TGCGCCAGCAGCTACGGACTAGCGGGGGCCTCCACAGATACGCAGTATTTT. This translates into CASSYGLAGASTDTQYF.

The genes are TRBV28 and TRBJ2-5, with a weak D call TRBD1 (5 bases). From germline, CDR1 is MDHEN and CDR2 SYDVKM. This CDR3 comprises 14 residues. Trimming took 5 bases from V and 5 from J, leaving 15 bases between them. The DNA for the CDR3 is TGTGCCAGCAGTGATCAGGGAATTTCTGAGACCCAGTACTTC. This gives the protein CASSDQGISETQYF.

CDR3 sequence (DNA): TGTGCCAGCAGCTTATACTCACATCCGAGGCAAGAGACCCAGTACTTC. It is translated as CASSLYSHPRQETQYF. The chain joins TRBV5-5 to TRBJ2-5; no clear D. The CDR3 loop spans 16 amino acids. The V end lost 2 bases, the J end lost 2 bases, and 16 bases lay between the germline ends. CDR1 is SGHKS and CDR2 is YYEKEE in the germline V gene (reference sequence). Using reference TRBV5-5 and TRBJ2-5 for the parts outside the CDR3, the full variable domain is DAGVTQSPTHLIKTRGQQVTLRCSPISGHKSVSWYQQVLGQGPQFIFQYYEKEERGRGNFPDRFSARQFPNYSSELNVNALLLGDSALYLCASSLYSHPRQETQYFGPGTRLLVL.

The rearrangement joins TRBV24-1 to TRBJ2-6, with a weak D call TRBD1 (5 bases). The CDR3 is 17 amino acids. Trimming stripped 9 bases from V and 2 bases from J, with 19 bases between. Germline V gene sequence: CDR1 KGHDR, CDR2 SFDVKD. CDR3 DNA: TGTGCCACCTCAAGTGGCTACAGGACCCCTGGGGCCAACGTCCTGACTTTC. It codes for CATSSGYRTPGANVLTF.

This clonotype occurred a few times. The DNA for the CDR3 is TGTGCCAGCAGCCTAACAGGGGAGAGTTTTTACGAGCAGTACTTC. This translates into CASSLTGESFYEQYF. The rearrangement links TRBV3-1 to TRBJ2-7, with TRBD1 matching over 7 bases. Germline values: CDR1 LGHDT, CDR2 YNNKEL (reference sequence). After removal of 4 bases from V and 4 bases from J, the junction contained 10 bases not matched to a gene. The CDR3 sequence is 15 residues long.

The CDR3 loop is CASSSPGEWNEQFF. The CDR3, as DNA: TGCGCCAGCAGCTCTCCGGGAGAGTGGAATGAGCAGTTCTTC. The chain links TRBV5-1 to TRBJ2-1, with D possibly being TRBD2 (6 bases). V lost 3 bases, J lost 7 bases, and 14 bases lay in between. CDR3 length equals 14 residues. CDR1 is SGHRS and CDR2 is YFSETQ in the germline V gene.

The genes are TRBV19 and TRBJ1-1, with D unclear. CDR3 length: 17 residues. CDR1 and CDR2 from the germline V gene are LNHDA and SQIVND (reference sequence). Trimming left V 5 bases short and J 2 bases short, with 21 bases between. The CDR3 nucleotides are TGTGCCAGTAGTCCCGGAAGAGCTAAGACGGTTAACACTGAAGCTTTCTTT. This translates into CASSPGRAKTVNTEAFF.

This clonotype was seen repeatedly, ten times or more. This CDR3 reads CASSRDRGNEKLFF. The CDR3 bases are TGTGCCAGCAGTAGGGACAGGGGGAATGAAAAACTGTTTTTT. The chain uses TRBV6-1 and TRBJ1-4, with TRBD1 identical over 11 bases. The CDR3 covers 14 residues. CDR1 and CDR2 (germline): MNHNS, SASEGT. The V gene end was trimmed by 5 bases and the J gene end by 5 bases; junction bases not matched to a gene: 1.

The J gene is TRBJ2-5, the V gene TRBV5-1; D gene unclear. The CDR3 spans 15 residues. Germline V CDR1 and CDR2: SGHRS, YFSETQ. V was shortened by 4 bases and J by 0 bases, with 13 bases between the two germline ends. The CDR3 spells CASSPSSSYQETQYF. The DNA of the CDR3 is TGCGCCAGCAGCCCTTCCAGCTCTTACCAAGAGACCCAGTACTTC.

The V gene is TRBV20-1, the J gene TRBJ2-7; D is uncertain. CDR3 length: 12 residues. The V gene lost 3 bases and the J gene lost 4 bases, with 10 bases spanning the gap. CDR1 and CDR2 (germline): DFQATT, SNEGSKA (reference sequence). In DNA, the CDR3 is TGCAGTGCTAGTGACTCTCCATACGAGCAGTACTTC. This encodes CSASDSPYEQYF.

This clonotype appeared a few times. CDR3 coding DNA: TGTGCTAGTGGTCCCGCCGGACAGGGACGGAACACTGAAGCTTTCTTT. Translation: CASGPAGQGRNTEAFF. The V call is TRBV12-5, the J call TRBJ1-1, with TRBD1 matching over 8 bases. Per the germline V gene, CDR1 is LGHNT and CDR2 is FRNRAP. CDR3 size: 16 residues. The J segment lost 1 base and the V segment lost 5 bases, leaving 9 bases of the junction unmatched. The variable domain in full, completed from reference TRBV12-5 and TRBJ1-1, reads DARVTQTPRHKVTEMGQEVTMRCQPILGHNTVFWYRQTMMQGLELLAYFRNRAPLDDSGMPKDRFSAEMPDATLATLKIQPSEPRDSAVYFCASGPAGQGRNTEAFFGQGTRLTVV.

Only one count was recorded for this clonotype. The gene calls are TRBV6-1 and TRBJ2-7, with a possible D match to TRBD1 (6 bases). This CDR3 region has 14 residues. The V gene lost 0 bases and the J gene lost 3 bases, with 9 bases spanning the gap. Looked up from germline, CDR1 is MNHNS and CDR2 is SASEGT. The CDR3 nucleotides are TGTGCCAGCAGTGAAGCGGTGGGACACTACGAGCAGTACGTC. Translating gives CASSEAVGHYEQYV.

The chain joins TRBV3-1 to TRBJ2-2; possibly TRBD1 for D (6 bases). The CDR3 contains 16 residues. The germline V and J ends were trimmed by 2 bases and 6 bases, with 16 bases remaining between them. Germline assignment: CDR1 LGHDT and CDR2 YNNKEL (reference sequence). As DNA, the CDR3 is TGTGCCAGCAGCCAAAAAATTACAGGGTTCGCCGGGGAGCTGTTTTTT. As protein: CASSQKITGFAGELFF.

J is TRBJ2-1 and V is TRBV6-4; possibly TRBD1 or TRBD2 for D (7 bases each). The germline V gene encodes CDR1 MRHNA and CDR2 SNTAGT. This CDR3 is 15 amino acids long. Trimming removed 4 bases from V and 7 bases from J, with 17 bases in between. The CDR3 nucleotides read TGTGCCAGCAGTGTCCAGGGAGGGGGCTATAATGAGCAGTTCTTC. Translated, it gives CASSVQGGGYNEQFF.

This clonotype was found once. The chain links TRBV6-1 to TRBJ1-5; D not certain. The CDR3 loop spans 17 amino acids. V was pared by 2 bases and J by 0 bases, with 14 bases between. CDR1 is MNHNS, CDR2 SASEGT, per germline. The CDR3 here is CASSESGRRVSNQPQHF. Here the CDR3 DNA reads TGTGCCAGCAGTGAATCGGGGAGGAGGGTTAGCAATCAGCCCCAGCATTTT.

This clonotype has just a few counts. The gene calls are TRBV10-3 and TRBJ1-1; D ambiguous. This CDR3 region has 19 residues. The germline gives CDR1 ENHRY, CDR2 SYGVKD. Deletions cut 0 bases from V and 0 bases from J, with 20 bases between. The chain's CDR3 is CAISESMIGKRGMNTEAFF. CDR3 DNA sequence: TGTGCCATCAGTGAGTCGATGATAGGGAAGCGGGGAATGAACACTGAAGCTTTCTTT.

The chain has TRBV12-3 or TRBV12-4 and TRBJ2-5; no clear D. The CDR3 is made up of 14 amino acids. Trimming pared 6 bases from V and 2 bases from J, leaving 13 bases between. Written as DNA, the CDR3 is TGTGCCAGCAGCCCAACGTGGTTACAAGAGACCCAGTACTTC. Translation gives CASSPTWLQETQYF.

This clonotype appeared a few times. The rearrangement joins TRBV21-1 to TRBJ2-2. TRBV21-1 is a documented pseudogene. The CDR3 covers 18 residues. In DNA form, the CDR3 reads TGTGCCAGCAGCAAAGGGGTGGCAGGCTGTTTGGGCACCGGGGAGCTGTTTTTT. As protein: CASSKGVAGCLGTGELFF.

This clonotype has a count of ten or more. CDR3 region: CASSRLVITDTQYF. Here the CDR3 DNA reads TGTGCCAGCAGCCGACTGGTCATAACAGATACGCAGTATTTT. V usage is TRBV12-3 or TRBV12-4 and J usage is TRBJ2-3; no clear D. Trimming removed 6 bases from V and 3 bases from J, with 13 bases in between. CDR3 length equals 14 residues.

In DNA, the CDR3 is TGTGCCACCAGCAGAGCGCTGGGGAACTACGAGCAGTACGTC. Protein product: CATSRALGNYEQYV. The V and J genes are TRBV15 and TRBJ2-7; D is uncertain. The CDR3 totals 14 residues. In germline, CDR1 is LNHNV, CDR2 YYDKDF (reference sequence). Trimming pared 1 base from V and 3 bases from J, leaving 10 bases between.

This clonotype has ten or more counts. V and J are TRBV7-8 and TRBJ2-3, with 16 bases fitting TRBD2. Germline V gene lookup returns CDR1 SGHVS and CDR2 FQNEAQ. The junction had 7 bases not matched to a gene; V was cut back by 5 bases and J by 2 bases. The CDR3 contains 18 residues. CDR3 residues: CASSKGLAGGGFTDTQYF. CDR3 sequence (DNA): TGTGCCAGCAGCAAGGGACTAGCGGGAGGGGGATTCACAGATACGCAGTATTTT.

The chain joins TRBV6-2 or TRBV6-3 to TRBJ2-7; 9 nucleotides align to TRBD1. CDR1 is MNHEY and CDR2 is SVGEGT in the germline V gene. The ends lost 8 bases at V and 6 bases at J; junction bases unmatched: 11. This CDR3 is built from 14 residues. DNA of the CDR3: TGTGCCAGCCGAGGTGGGACAGGGATATCCGAGCAGTACTTC. This sequence encodes CASRGGTGISEQYF.

A note on this clonotype: The conserved phenylalanine or tryptophan is not found at the CDR3 terminus, so this likely reflects a read error. The J gene is TRBJ1-2, the V gene TRBV3-1, with D unclear. This CDR3 has 14 amino acids. Germline assignment: CDR1 LGHDT and CDR2 YNNKEL (reference sequence). V was cut by 0 bases and J by 8 bases, with 13 bases left in between. CDR3 loop: CASSQEPQRRGYTY. The CDR3 DNA follows: TGTGCCAGCAGCCAAGAACCACAGCGGCGGGGCTACACCTAC.

The gene calls are TRBV19 and TRBJ1-1, with D possibly being TRBD1 (5 bases). V was trimmed by 3 bases and J by 2 bases, leaving 13 bases between them. From germline, CDR1 is LNHDA and CDR2 SQIVND (reference sequence). This CDR3 is built from 15 residues. The CDR3 bases are TGTGCCAGTAGTATCGTCCGGGACCTTAACACTGAAGCTTTCTTT. Translated: CASSIVRDLNTEAFF.